These 6 T cell receptor beta chains were sequenced from one sample in a study of technical replicates of blood from a few donors. Method: immunoSEQ multiplex PCR; TCRdb's copy keeps in-frame clones and lacks some. The data hold tens of thousands of clones, with about 96% observed a single time. The sequenced material came from T cells isolated from PBMCs. Receptors originate from a human donor in good health.

The chain combines TRBV29-1 with TRBJ2-1, with D possibly matching TRBD2 (6 bases). CDR3 size: 14 residues. From germline, CDR1 is SQVTM and CDR2 ANQGSEA. The ends were cut back, 7 bases at V and 8 bases at J, with 21 bases in the middle. Here the CDR3 reads CSALPNGGAHEQFF. CDR3 bases: TGCAGCGCCCTCCCGAACGGAGGGGCCCATGAGCAGTTCTTC.

The CDR3 sequence: CASSFKRYQEPPFPSGNTIYF. CDR3 coding DNA: TGTGCCAGCAGCTTTAAGCGGTATCAGGAGCCCCCTTTCCCCTCTGGAAACACCATATATTTT. V usage is TRBV7-8 and J usage is TRBJ1-3, with unresolved D. Trimming took off 3 bases at V and 0 bases at J, with 27 bases between the two ends. The CDR3 has 21 amino acids. CDR1 and CDR2 from the germline V gene are SGHVS and FQNEAQ. The variable domain in full, with the rest retrieved from reference TRBV7-8 and TRBJ1-3, is GAGVSQSPRYKVAKRGQDVALRCDPISGHVSLFWYQQALGQGPEFLTYFQNEAQLDKSGLPSDRFFAERPEGSVSTLKIQRTQQEDSAVYLCASSFKRYQEPPFPSGNTIYFGEGSWLTVV.

The V and J genes are TRBV11-1 and TRBJ2-6; D is unclear. The length of the CDR3 is 16 residues. Germline values: CDR1 SGHAT, CDR2 FQDESV (reference sequence). With 5 bases removed from V and 0 bases from J, the gap between germline ends came to 11 bases. CDR3 DNA: TGTGCCAGCAGCATAAGCGAGTTCTCTGGGGCCAACGTCCTGACTTTC. This codes for CASSISEFSGANVLTF.

The rearrangement uses TRBV5-4 and TRBJ2-5; 9 bases are a match to TRBD2. Per the germline V gene, CDR1 is SGHNT and CDR2 is YYREEE (reference sequence). V shed 0 bases and J 6 bases; nucleotides not matched to a gene: 9. The CDR3 has 16 residues. The CDR3 DNA is TGTGCCAGCAGCTTGGCGGCGCGGGGGGGCTGGCAGACCCAGTACTTC. It encodes CASSLAARGGWQTQYF.

The rearrangement uses TRBV6-5 and TRBJ1-6; tentatively, D is TRBD1 (6 bases). The CDR3 is made up of 15 amino acids. Germline V lookup: CDR1 MNHEY, CDR2 SVGAGI. V gave up 6 bases and J gave up 9 bases, with 18 bases separating them. CDR3 sequence reads: CASREQGTTLSPLHF. As DNA, the CDR3 is TGTGCCAGCAGGGAGCAGGGGACTACCCTTTCACCCCTCCACTTT.

The V gene is TRBV5-1, the J gene TRBJ1-1; D possibly corresponds to TRBD1 (6 bases). Per the germline V gene, CDR1 is SGHRS and CDR2 is YFSETQ. The CDR3 length is 16 residues. The germline V and J ends were trimmed by 1 base and 3 bases, with 16 bases remaining between them. DNA of the CDR3: TGCGCCAGCAGCTTGCAGGGGCTAGGGGTGGACACTGAAGCTTTCTTT. Translating it yields CASSLQGLGVDTEAFF.